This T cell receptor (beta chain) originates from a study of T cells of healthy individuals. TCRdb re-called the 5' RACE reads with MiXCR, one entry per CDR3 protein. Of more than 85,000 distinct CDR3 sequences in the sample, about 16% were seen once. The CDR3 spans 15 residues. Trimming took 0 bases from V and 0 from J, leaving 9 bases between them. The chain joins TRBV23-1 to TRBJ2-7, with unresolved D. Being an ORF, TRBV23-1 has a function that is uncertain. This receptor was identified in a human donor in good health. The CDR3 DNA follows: TGCGCCAGCAGTCAATCGTTCCCGGACTCCTACGAGCAGTACTTC. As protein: CASSQSFPDSYEQYF.